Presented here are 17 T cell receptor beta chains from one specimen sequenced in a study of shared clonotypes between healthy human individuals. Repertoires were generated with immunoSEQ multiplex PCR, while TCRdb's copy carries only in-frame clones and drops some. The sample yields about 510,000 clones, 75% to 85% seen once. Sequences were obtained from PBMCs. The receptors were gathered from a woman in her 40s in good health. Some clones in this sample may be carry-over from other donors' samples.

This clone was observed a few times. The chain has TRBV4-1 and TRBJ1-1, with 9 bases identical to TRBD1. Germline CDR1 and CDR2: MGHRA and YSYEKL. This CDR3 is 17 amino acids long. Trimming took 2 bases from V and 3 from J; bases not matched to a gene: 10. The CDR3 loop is CASSQTPATGGDTEAFF. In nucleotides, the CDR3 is TGCGCCAGCAGCCAAACCCCTGCGACAGGGGGAGACACTGAAGCTTTCTTT.

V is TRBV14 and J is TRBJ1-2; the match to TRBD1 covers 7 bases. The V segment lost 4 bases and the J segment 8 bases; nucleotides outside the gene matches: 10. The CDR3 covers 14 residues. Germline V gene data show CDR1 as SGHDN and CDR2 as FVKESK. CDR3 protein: CASSRTGAARGYTF. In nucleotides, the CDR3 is TGTGCCAGCAGCCGCACAGGGGCCGCCAGGGGCTACACCTTC.

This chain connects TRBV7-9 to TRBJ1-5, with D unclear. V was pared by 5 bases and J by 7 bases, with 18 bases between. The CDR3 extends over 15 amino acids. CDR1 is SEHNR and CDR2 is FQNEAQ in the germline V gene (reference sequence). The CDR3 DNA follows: TGTGCCAGCAGCCCTGTAGGCGGAGCTGGACAGCCCCAGCATTTT. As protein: CASSPVGGAGQPQHF.

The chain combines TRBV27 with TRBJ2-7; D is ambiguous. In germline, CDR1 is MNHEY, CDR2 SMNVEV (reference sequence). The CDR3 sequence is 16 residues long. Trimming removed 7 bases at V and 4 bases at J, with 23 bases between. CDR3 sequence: CASIPWRVPVSYEQYF. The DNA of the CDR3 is TGTGCCAGCATCCCCTGGAGAGTACCCGTTTCGTACGAGCAGTACTTC.

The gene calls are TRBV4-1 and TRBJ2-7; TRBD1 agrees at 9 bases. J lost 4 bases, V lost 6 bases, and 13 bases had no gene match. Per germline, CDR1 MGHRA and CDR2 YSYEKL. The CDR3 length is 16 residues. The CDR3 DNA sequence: TGCGCCAGCAGTCAATCTACAGGGGGCGCTGGATACGAGCAGTACTTC. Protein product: CASSQSTGGAGYEQYF.

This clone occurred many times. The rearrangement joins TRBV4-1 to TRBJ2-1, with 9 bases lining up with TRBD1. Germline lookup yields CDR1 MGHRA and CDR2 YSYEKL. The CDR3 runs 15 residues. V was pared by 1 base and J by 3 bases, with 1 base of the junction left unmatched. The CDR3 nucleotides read TGCGCCAGCAGCCAAGGGGACAGGGTCTACAATGAGCAGTTCTTC. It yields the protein CASSQGDRVYNEQFF.

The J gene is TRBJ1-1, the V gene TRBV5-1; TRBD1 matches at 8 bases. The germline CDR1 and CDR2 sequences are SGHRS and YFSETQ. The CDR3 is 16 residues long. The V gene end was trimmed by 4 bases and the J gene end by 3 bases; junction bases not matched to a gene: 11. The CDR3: CASSATRGRRDTEAFF. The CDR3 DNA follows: TGCGCCAGCAGCGCGACCAGGGGGCGAAGGGACACTGAAGCTTTCTTT. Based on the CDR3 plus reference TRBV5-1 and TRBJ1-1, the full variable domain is KAGVTQTPRYLIKTRGQQVTLSCSPISGHRSVSWYQQTPGQGLQFLFEYFSETQRNKGNFPGRFSGRQFSNSRSEMNVSTLELGDSALYLCASSATRGRRDTEAFFGQGTRLTVV.

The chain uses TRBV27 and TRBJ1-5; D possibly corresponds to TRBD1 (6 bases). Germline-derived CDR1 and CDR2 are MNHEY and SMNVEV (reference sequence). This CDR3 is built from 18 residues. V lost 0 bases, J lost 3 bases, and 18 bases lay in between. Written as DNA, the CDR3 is TGTGCCAGCAGTTTATCGAGAAGAGGGGGGGGGATCAATCAGCCCCAGCATTTT. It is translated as CASSLSRRGGGINQPQHF.

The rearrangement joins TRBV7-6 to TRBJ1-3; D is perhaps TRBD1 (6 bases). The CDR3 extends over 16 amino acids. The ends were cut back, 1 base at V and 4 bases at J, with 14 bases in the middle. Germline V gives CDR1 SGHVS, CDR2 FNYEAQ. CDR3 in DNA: TGTGCCAGCAGCTTAGTAGTAACAGGGAACGGAAACACCATATATTTT. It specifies CASSLVVTGNGNTIYF. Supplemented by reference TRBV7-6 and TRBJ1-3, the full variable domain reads GAGVSQSPRYKVTKRGQDVALRCDPISGHVSLYWYRQALGQGPEFLTYFNYEAQQDKSGLPNDRFSAERPEGSISTLTIQRTEQRDSAMYRCASSLVVTGNGNTIYFGEGSWLTVV.

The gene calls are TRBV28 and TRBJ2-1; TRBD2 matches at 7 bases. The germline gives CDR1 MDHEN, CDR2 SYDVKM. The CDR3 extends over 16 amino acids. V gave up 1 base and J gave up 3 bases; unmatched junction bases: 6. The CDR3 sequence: CASSLLGLAVYNEQFF. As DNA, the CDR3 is TGTGCCAGCAGTTTATTAGGTCTAGCGGTCTACAATGAGCAGTTCTTC.

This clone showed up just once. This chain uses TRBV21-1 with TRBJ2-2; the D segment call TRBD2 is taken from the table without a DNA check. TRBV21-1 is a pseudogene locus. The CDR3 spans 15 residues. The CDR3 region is CASMLNGRSTGELFF. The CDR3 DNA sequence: TGTGCCAGCATGTTAAACGGGAGAAGCACCGGGGAGCTGTTTTTT.

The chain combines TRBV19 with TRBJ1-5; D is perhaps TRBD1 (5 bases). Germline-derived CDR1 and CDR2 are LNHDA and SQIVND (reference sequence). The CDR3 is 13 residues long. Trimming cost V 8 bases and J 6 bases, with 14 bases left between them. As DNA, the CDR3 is TGTGCCAGTGCTGGGGGGGGGATTCAGCCCCAGCATTTT. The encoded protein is CASAGGGIQPQHF.

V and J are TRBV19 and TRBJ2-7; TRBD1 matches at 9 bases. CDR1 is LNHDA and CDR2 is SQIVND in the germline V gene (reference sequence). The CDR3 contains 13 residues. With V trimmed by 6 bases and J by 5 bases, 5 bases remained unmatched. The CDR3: CASRRQGGDEQYF. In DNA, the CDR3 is TGTGCCAGTAGGAGACAGGGGGGGGACGAGCAGTACTTC.

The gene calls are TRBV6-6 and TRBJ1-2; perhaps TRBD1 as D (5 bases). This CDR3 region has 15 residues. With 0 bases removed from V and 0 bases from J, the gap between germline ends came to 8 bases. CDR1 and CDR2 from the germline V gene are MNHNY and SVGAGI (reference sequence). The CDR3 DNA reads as TGTGCCAGCAGTTACTCGGGGGGGGCTAACTATGGCTACACCTTC. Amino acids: CASSYSGGANYGYTF.

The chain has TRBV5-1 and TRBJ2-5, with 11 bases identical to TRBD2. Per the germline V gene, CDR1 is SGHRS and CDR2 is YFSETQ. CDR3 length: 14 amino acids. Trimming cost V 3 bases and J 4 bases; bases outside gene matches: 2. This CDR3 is CASSSGLAGETQYF. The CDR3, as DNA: TGCGCCAGCAGCTCAGGACTAGCGGGAGAGACCCAGTACTTC.

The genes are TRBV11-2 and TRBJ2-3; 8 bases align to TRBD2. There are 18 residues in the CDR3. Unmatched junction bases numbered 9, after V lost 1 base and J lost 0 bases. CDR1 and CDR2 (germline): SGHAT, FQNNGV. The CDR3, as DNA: TGTGCCAGCAGCTTAGTTCCCCGGACTAGCCTAAGCACAGATACGCAGTATTTT. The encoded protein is CASSLVPRTSLSTDTQYF.

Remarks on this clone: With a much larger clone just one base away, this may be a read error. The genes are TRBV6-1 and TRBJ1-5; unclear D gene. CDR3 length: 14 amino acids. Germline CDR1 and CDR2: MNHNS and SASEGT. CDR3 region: CAGSGAPDVQPQHF. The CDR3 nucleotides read TGTGCCGGCAGTGGAGCGCCGGACGTTCAGCCCCAGCATTTT.